The rows below give T cell receptor beta chains drawn from one sample of a study of blood T cell repertoires in COVID-19. The repertoire was sequenced with immunoSEQ multiplex PCR; TCRdb's copy has only in-frame clones and lacks some. Of approximately 150,000 clones in the sample, about 88% were seen once. The sequenced sample consisted of peripheral blood. The receptor set was obtained from a man aged 35 to 55 with acute or convalescent COVID-19. The CDR3 runs from the conserved cysteine through the conserved F or W. The order of the fields is CDR3 DNA, CDR3 protein, V gene, clone size, D gene, J gene. A D gene is named only where the DNA matches it firmly. A clone size is listed for some rows: how often the clone was seen (once, few, many), or a class if it is expanded.

TGTGCCAGCAGCTTAGTCGGGATCAACTATGGCTACACCTTC	CASSLVGINYGYTF	TRBV7-9	.	.	TRBJ1-2
TGTGCCAGCAGTTCTCGGACAGGGCTGGGCGAGCAGTACTTC	CASSSRTGLGEQYF	TRBV13	.	TRBD1	TRBJ2-7
TGTGCCAGCACTGCCTCCGGGGGAGGCAATCAGCCCCAGCATTTT	CASTASGGGNQPQHF	TRBV2	.	.	TRBJ1-5
TGTGCCAGCTCCTATACCAACGTTCGAAACACCATATATTTT	CASSYTNVRNTIYF	TRBV2	few	.	TRBJ1-3
TGTGCCAGCAGTTACGGAGGTGGCGATTCACCCCTCCACTTT	CASSYGGGDSPLHF	TRBV6-5	.	.	TRBJ1-6
TGTGCCAGCAGTGACTCGCGGGGGAGCACAGATACGCAGTATTTT	CASSDSRGSTDTQYF	TRBV6-5	.	TRBD2	TRBJ2-3
TGTGCCAGCAGCGCTGGGGGGGAAACCGCCTATGGCTACACCTTC	CASSAGGETAYGYTF	TRBV5-4	.	.	TRBJ1-2
TGCGCCAGCAGCTTGGGGGTCCAGGGGAAAGGCGAAAAACTGTTTTTT	CASSLGVQGKGEKLFF	TRBV5-1	.	.	TRBJ1-4
TGTGCCAGCAGCTTAGGAGGGACAGGGGGCATCGGGGAGCTGTTTTTT	CASSLGGTGGIGELFF	TRBV7-2	.	TRBD1	TRBJ2-2
TGCGCCAGCAGCCAAGGCCTGGGGGGGGCGAACACTGAAGCTTTCTTT	CASSQGLGGANTEAFF	TRBV4-3	.	.	TRBJ1-1
TGCAGTGCTAGACCTCCCTCCTACACCTTC	CSARPPSYTF	TRBV20-1	once	.	TRBJ1-2
TGTGCCAGCAGCTTGGGGGAGACAGGCCAGCCCCAGCATTTT	CASSLGETGQPQHF	TRBV13	once	.	TRBJ1-5
TGTGCCAGCAGTGCTTTTGACCCCGCGGGATACGAGCAGTACTTC	CASSAFDPAGYEQYF	TRBV2	.	.	TRBJ2-7
TGTGCCAGCAGCTTGACTAGCAGCTACGAGCAGTACTTC	CASSLTSSYEQYF	TRBV5-6	.	.	TRBJ2-7
TGTGCCAGTACTACCCCACCATTAGCGGAAGCTTTCTTT	CASTTPPLAEAFF	TRBV19	.	.	TRBJ1-1
TGTGCCAGCAGCGGTAGCGGGGCCTTCTACAATGAGCAGTTCTTC	CASSGSGAFYNEQFF	TRBV9	.	TRBD2	TRBJ2-1
TGTGCCACACGGAGGGGCAGGGCGGAGAACACTGAAGCTTTCTTT	CATRRGRAENTEAFF	TRBV6-5	.	.	TRBJ1-1
TGTGCCAGCAGCGCGGGACTCCTCGGGACTGAAAAACTGTTTTTT	CASSAGLLGTEKLFF	TRBV7-9	.	.	TRBJ1-4
TGCAGCGTTGAGGCGGGACAAGAGACCCAGTACTTC	CSVEAGQETQYF	TRBV29-1	.	.	TRBJ2-5
TGTGCCAGCAGAAGGAGGGCTCAAGGGGGGGACTATGGCTACACCTTC	CASRRRAQGGDYGYTF	TRBV27	.	.	TRBJ1-2
TGCGCCAGCAGCTTGGCGGGGGACTCCTACAATGAGCAGTTCTTC	CASSLAGDSYNEQFF	TRBV5-1	once	.	TRBJ2-1
TGTGCCAGCAGTCCCAACCCGGGGGGGACCGGCTATGGCTACACCTTC	CASSPNPGGTGYGYTF	TRBV27	.	.	TRBJ1-2
TGTGCCAGCAGTGAATTTGGCCAGGGTACCCATGGCTACACCTTC	CASSEFGQGTHGYTF	TRBV2	.	.	TRBJ1-2
TGTGCCAGCTCACCAGGAGGGCTGGGCGGGGCCAACGTCCTGACTTTC	CASSPGGLGGANVLTF	TRBV18	once	.	TRBJ2-6
TGTGCCAGCAGTGAAACCGGGACAGGATCGATTCCTCAGGCTTTCTTT	CASSETGTGSIPQAFF	TRBV25-1	.	TRBD1	TRBJ1-1
TGTGCCAGCAGCTTAGTGGGGACTGCGACCCAGTACTTC	CASSLVGTATQYF	TRBV7-2	.	.	TRBJ2-5
TGTGCCAGCAGCCCGGGCCCACTAGCGGGCACAGATACGCAGTATTTT	CASSPGPLAGTDTQYF	TRBV7-3	.	TRBD2	TRBJ2-3
TGTGCCAGCAGTAACAACAGGGGTAGCTCCTACAATGAGCAGTTCTTC	CASSNNRGSSYNEQFF	TRBV2	few	TRBD1	TRBJ2-1
TGTGCCAGCAGCTTAGGCCAGCGAACGTCACCCCTCCACTTT	CASSLGQRTSPLHF	TRBV13	.	.	TRBJ1-6
TGTGCCAGCAGTCCCGGGTCCTCCATGAACACTGAAGCTTTCTTT	CASSPGSSMNTEAFF	TRBV7-8	.	.	TRBJ1-1
TGTGCCAGCAGTCGGGACAGAAATTCACCCCTCCACTTT	CASSRDRNSPLHF	TRBV28	.	TRBD1	TRBJ1-6
TGTGCCAGCAGCTTGGCGGCTAGCGGGGGGAAAGAGCAGTACTTC	CASSLAASGGKEQYF	TRBV5-8	once	TRBD2	TRBJ2-7
TGTGCCAGCAGGACTCTCTACTACAATGAGCAGTTCTTC	CASRTLYYNEQFF	TRBV6-5	.	.	TRBJ2-1
TGTGCCAGCAGCTTAGCGCGCGAGTTAGCCAAAAACATTCAGTACTTC	CASSLARELAKNIQYF	TRBV7-8	.	.	TRBJ2-4
TGTGCCAGCAGCCAAGATATTGCAGATAACTATGGCTACACCTTC	CASSQDIADNYGYTF	TRBV4-2	.	.	TRBJ1-2
TGTGCCAGCAGTCCCCACGAAGCGAATCAGCCCCAGCATTTT	CASSPHEANQPQHF	TRBV27	.	.	TRBJ1-5
TGTGCCAGCCCCGTACCAGGCGGGGCCCGCACAGATACGCAGTATTTT	CASPVPGGARTDTQYF	TRBV9	.	.	TRBJ2-3
TGCGCCAGCAGAGAGACAGGTCTTAACTATGGCTACACCTTC	CASRETGLNYGYTF	TRBV5-1	once	.	TRBJ1-2
TGCGCCAGCAGCCAGTCGGGCGGGGGACCCTACGAGCAGTACTTC	CASSQSGGGPYEQYF	TRBV4-1	.	TRBD2	TRBJ2-7
TGTGCCACTCGACAGGGGCGCTCTGGAAACACCATATATTTT	CATRQGRSGNTIYF	TRBV6-5	.	TRBD1	TRBJ1-3
TGTGCCAGCAGCTTGGCTTCTAGCGGGGGTGGGGAGACCCAGTACTTC	CASSLASSGGGETQYF	TRBV5-6	.	TRBD2	TRBJ2-5
TGTGCCAGCAGTGAAGGACAGGGAGGATCACCCCTCCACTTT	CASSEGQGGSPLHF	TRBV2	few	TRBD1	TRBJ1-6
TGTGCCACTGGGGGAGGACAGGGGCAGCCCCAGCATTTT	CATGGGQGQPQHF	TRBV6-5	.	TRBD1	TRBJ1-5
TGTGCCAGCAGTGTCAATAGCGCAACTAATGAAAAACTGTTTTTT	CASSVNSATNEKLFF	TRBV2	.	.	TRBJ1-4